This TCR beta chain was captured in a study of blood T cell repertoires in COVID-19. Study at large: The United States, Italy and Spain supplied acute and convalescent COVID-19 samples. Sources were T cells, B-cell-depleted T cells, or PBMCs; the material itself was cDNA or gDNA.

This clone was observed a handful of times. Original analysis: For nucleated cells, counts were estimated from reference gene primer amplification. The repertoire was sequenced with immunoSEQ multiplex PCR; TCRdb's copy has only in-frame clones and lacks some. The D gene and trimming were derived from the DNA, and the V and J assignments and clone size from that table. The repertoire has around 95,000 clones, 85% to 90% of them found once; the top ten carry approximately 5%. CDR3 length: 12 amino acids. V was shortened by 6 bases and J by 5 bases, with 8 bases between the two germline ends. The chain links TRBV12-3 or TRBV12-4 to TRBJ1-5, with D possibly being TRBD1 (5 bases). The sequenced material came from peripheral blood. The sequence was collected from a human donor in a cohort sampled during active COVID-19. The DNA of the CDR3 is TGTGCCAGCAGGTGGGGGGATCAGCCCCAGCATTTT. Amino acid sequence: CASRWGDQPQHF.